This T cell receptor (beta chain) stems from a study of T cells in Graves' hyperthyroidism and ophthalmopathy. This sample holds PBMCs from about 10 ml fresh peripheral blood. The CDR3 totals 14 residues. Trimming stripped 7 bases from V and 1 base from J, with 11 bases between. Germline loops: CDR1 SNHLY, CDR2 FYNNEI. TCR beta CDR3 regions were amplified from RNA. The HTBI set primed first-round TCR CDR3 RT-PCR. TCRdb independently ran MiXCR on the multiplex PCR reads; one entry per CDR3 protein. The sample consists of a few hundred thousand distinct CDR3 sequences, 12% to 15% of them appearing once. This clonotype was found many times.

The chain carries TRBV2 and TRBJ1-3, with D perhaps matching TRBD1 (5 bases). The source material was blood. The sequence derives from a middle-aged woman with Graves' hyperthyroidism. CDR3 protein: CASTTALSGNTIYF. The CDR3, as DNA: TGTGCCAGCACGACAGCCTTATCTGGAAACACCATATATTTT.